The T cell receptor (beta chain) under discussion was sequenced for a study of blood T cell repertoires in COVID-19. The protocol was immunoSEQ multiplex PCR, while the TCRdb copy is restricted to in-frame clones and leaves out a portion. This table has roughly 140,000 clones, 70% to 90% appearing once. Enrolment of Seattle patients took place during active infection, and they were followed longitudinally. CDR1 and CDR2 (germline): SGHTA, FQGNSA. CDR3 size: 15 residues. Unmatched junction bases numbered 5, after V lost 1 base and J lost 4 bases. This chain links TRBV7-2 with TRBJ1-1; 8 positions agree with TRBD1. The sample was peripheral blood. The clonotype originates from a woman in her sixties or seventies with COVID-19, enrolled during active disease. CDR3 nucleotide sequence: TGTGCCAGCAGCTTAGTTGGGACAGGAGGCACTGAAGCTTTCTTT. It specifies CASSLVGTGGTEAFF.